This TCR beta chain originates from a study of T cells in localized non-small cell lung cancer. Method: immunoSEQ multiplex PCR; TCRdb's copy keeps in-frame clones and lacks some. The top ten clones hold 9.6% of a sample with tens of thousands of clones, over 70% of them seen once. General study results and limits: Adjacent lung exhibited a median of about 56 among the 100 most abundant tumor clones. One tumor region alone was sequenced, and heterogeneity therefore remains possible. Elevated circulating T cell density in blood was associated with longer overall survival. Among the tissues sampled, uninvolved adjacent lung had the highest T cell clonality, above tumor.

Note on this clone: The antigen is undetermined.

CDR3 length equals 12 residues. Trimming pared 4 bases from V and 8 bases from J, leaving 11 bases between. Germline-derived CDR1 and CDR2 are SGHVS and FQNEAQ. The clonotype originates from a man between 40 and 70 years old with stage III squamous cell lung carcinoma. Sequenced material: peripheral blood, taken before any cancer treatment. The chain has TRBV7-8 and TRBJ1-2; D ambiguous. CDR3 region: CASSSRDQGYTF. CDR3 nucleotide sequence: TGTGCCAGCAGCTCGAGAGATCAAGGCTACACCTTC. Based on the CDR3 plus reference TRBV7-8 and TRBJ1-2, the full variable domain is GAGVSQSPRYKVAKRGQDVALRCDPISGHVSLFWYQQALGQGPEFLTYFQNEAQLDKSGLPSDRFFAERPEGSVSTLKIQRTQQEDSAVYLCASSSRDQGYTFGSGTRLTVV.